The table lists the clone carrying this TCR beta chain with a few counts. The data were taken from a study of blood T cell repertoires in COVID-19. Generated by immunoSEQ multiplex PCR, the TCRdb table keeps only in-frame clones and is missing some. The sample shows about 190,000 clones, around 85% of them seen only once. From germline, CDR1 is SGHDN and CDR2 FVKESK. CDR3 length: 15 residues. V shed 1 base and J shed 5 bases, with 11 bases lying between them. Sequenced input: peripheral blood. The chain is built from TRBV14 and TRBJ2-2; D is uncertain. The receptor's source is a woman between 50 and 59 years old with acute or convalescent COVID-19. DNA for the CDR3: TGTGCCAGCAGCCAAGCCGCGGCTTCAACCGGGGAGCTGTTTTTT. It encodes CASSQAAASTGELFF.